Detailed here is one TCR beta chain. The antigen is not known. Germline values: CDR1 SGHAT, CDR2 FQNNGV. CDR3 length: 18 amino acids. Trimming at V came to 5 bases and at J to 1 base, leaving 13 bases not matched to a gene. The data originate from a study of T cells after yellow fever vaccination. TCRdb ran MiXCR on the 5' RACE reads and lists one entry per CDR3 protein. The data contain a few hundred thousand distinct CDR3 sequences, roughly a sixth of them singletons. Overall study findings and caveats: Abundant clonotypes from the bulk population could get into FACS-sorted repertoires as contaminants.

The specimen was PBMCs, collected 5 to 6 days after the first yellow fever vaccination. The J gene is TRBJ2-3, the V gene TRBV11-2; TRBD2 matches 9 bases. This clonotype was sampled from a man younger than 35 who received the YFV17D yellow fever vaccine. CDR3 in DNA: TGTGCCAGCAGCCCTAGAGGGCGGGGGGGCGTTCGCACAGATACGCAGTATTTT. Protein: CASSPRGRGGVRTDTQYF.